The T cell receptor beta chain under discussion was sequenced for a study of blood T cell repertoires in COVID-19. For the study at large: Material from acute and convalescent COVID-19 was sourced from the United States, Italy and Spain. PBMCs, B-cell-depleted T cells, or T cells provided the cDNA or gDNA that made up the material.

The germline gives CDR1 SNHLY, CDR2 FYNNEI. The CDR3 runs to 17 residues. V shed 5 bases, J shed 7 bases, and the junction held 10 bases outside the gene matches. Assay used: immunoSEQ multiplex PCR; TCRdb lists only in-frame clones, some missing. Of some 50,000 clones listed, approximately 87% are singletons. The chain couples TRBV2 to TRBJ2-1; TRBD2 matches 14 bases. Sequenced sample: peripheral blood. The receptor comes from a human donor in a cohort sampled during active COVID-19. The CDR3 region is CASSRRPGTSGRNEQFF. The DNA for the CDR3 is TGTGCCAGCAGTCGTCGACCCGGGACTAGCGGGAGAAATGAGCAGTTCTTC.